The clone carrying this T cell receptor beta chain was observed a single time. What it binds is unknown. Amplified regions were TCR beta CDR3 sequences from RNA transcripts. The TCR CDR3 first-round RT-PCR relied on the HTBI primer set. TCRdb analysed the multiplex PCR reads with MiXCR anew, one entry per CDR3 protein. The data contain fewer than 550,000 distinct CDR3 sequences, roughly 14% of them singletons. The data originate from a study of T cells in Graves' hyperthyroidism and ophthalmopathy. Study findings and constraints: Ophthalmopathy was model-predicted a median about 6.7 months pre-onset.

The hyperthyroidism was newly diagnosed and had lasted under 2 months; the patients were aged 18 to 65. The V and J ends lost 4 bases and 7 bases, in that order; junction bases with no gene match: 3. Germline V gives CDR1 MNHEY, CDR2 SVGEGT. The CDR3 runs 15 residues. The material sequenced was blood. V and J are TRBV6-2 or TRBV6-3 and TRBJ2-1; TRBD2 aligns across 14 bases. The receptor was isolated from a woman aged 18-30 years with Graves' hyperthyroidism. Here the CDR3 DNA reads TGTGCCAGCAGTTGGACTAGCGGGGGGTGGAATGAGCAGTTCTTC. Its protein is CASSWTSGGWNEQFF.